The T cell receptor beta chain under discussion was sequenced for a study of T cell responses to AZD1222 COVID-19 vaccine. The V gene end was trimmed by 5 bases and the J gene end by 6 bases; junction bases not matched to a gene: 4. This CDR3 has 13 residues. Germline loops: CDR1 MNHEY, CDR2 SVGAGI. Turning to this clone: The target antigen is unknown.

Overall study results and limits: Only a handful of AZD1222 recipients, several in all, had baseline seropositivity. Possibly, clonal diversity was underestimated; donors were largely white British and included more females.

The repertoire was sequenced with immunoSEQ multiplex PCR; TCRdb's copy has only in-frame clones and lacks some. The table has approximately 200,000 clones, roughly 92% seen once. The material sequenced was peripheral blood, taken 28 days after the second AZD1222 dose. The receptor was isolated from an adult who received the AZD1222 COVID-19 vaccine. The genes are TRBV6-5 and TRBJ1-3, with 7 bases that match TRBD1. The CDR3 region is CASSIGTENTIYF. In nucleotides, the CDR3 is TGTGCCAGCAGTATCGGGACAGAAAACACCATATATTTT.